What follows describes a single T cell receptor beta chain. The record originates from a study of blood T cells in healthy people across ages. Then a second PCR, running roughly 6 to 11 cycles, was carried out with a sample-barcoded 5' primer and a J-beta primer mix. Using its own MiXCR run on the 5' RACE reads, TCRdb lists one record per CDR3 protein. This table holds roughly 2 million distinct CDR3 sequences, roughly 50% found once. Ten milliliters of peripheral blood were drawn from each donor into EDTA-treated tubes. This CDR3 has 14 residues. V was pared by 5 bases and J by 5 bases, with 13 bases between. Germline V gene data show CDR1 as MNHEY and CDR2 as SMNVEV (reference sequence).

This sequence originates from a woman aged 40 to 55 in good health. The chain couples TRBV27 to TRBJ2-1; unclear D gene. The source material was blood. The CDR3 DNA reads TGTGCCAGCAGTGTATGGAGCGAGCACAATGAGCAGTTCTTC. Translation gives CASSVWSEHNEQFF.